These T cell receptor beta chains were read from a single sample in a study of blood T cell repertoires in COVID-19. Assay used: immunoSEQ multiplex PCR; TCRdb lists only in-frame clones, some missing. The repertoire consists of fewer than 85,000 clones, with about 90% occurring once and the leading ten covering about 1%. Sequences were obtained from peripheral blood. The receptor set was obtained from a woman aged 45-65 years in a cohort sampled during active COVID-19. CDR3s include the opening cysteine and the closing phenylalanine or tryptophan. D genes are given only for firm matches. The listing skips clone size in some rows; elsewhere it reads once, few, many or a size class.

J gene | D gene | CDR3 length | clone size | V gene | CDR3 protein | CDR3 DNA
TRBJ2-1 | TRBD1 | 12 | NA | TRBV7-3 | CASSGQGSEQFF | TGTGCCAGCTCAGGACAGGGATCTGAGCAGTTCTTC
TRBJ2-3 | NA | 14 | NA | TRBV28 | CASRVASRIDTQYF | TGTGCCAGCAGGGTGGCTAGCAGGATAGATACGCAGTATTTT
TRBJ2-2 | TRBD2 | 16 | NA | TRBV18 | CASSPNAGGETGELFF | TGTGCCAGCTCACCAAACGCGGGAGGGGAAACCGGGGAGCTGTTTTTT
TRBJ1-2 | TRBD1 | 17 | NA | TRBV28 | CASSFPGTGRGRSGYTF | TGTGCCAGCAGTTTTCCCGGGACAGGGAGGGGCAGATCGGGCTACACCTTC
TRBJ2-2 | NA | 13 | few | TRBV19 | CASKKDFVGELFF | TGTGCCAGTAAAAAGGACTTCGTAGGGGAGCTGTTTTTT
TRBJ1-1 | NA | 18 | NA | TRBV27 | CASSSLSAPGSADAEAFF | TGTGCCAGCAGTTCTTTATCCGCCCCAGGGTCCGCCGACGCTGAAGCTTTCTTT
TRBJ1-5 | TRBD1 | 15 | NA | TRBV5-6 | CASSVRDRGNQPQHF | TGTGCCAGCAGCGTCCGGGACAGAGGCAATCAGCCCCAGCATTTT
TRBJ2-1 | TRBD2 | 13 | NA | TRBV7-9 | CASSLGEGNEQFF | TGTGCCAGCAGCTTAGGGGAGGGCAATGAGCAGTTCTTC
TRBJ1-1 | NA | 13 | NA | TRBV6-5 | CASGEVGGAEAFF | TGTGCCAGCGGAGAGGTGGGCGGGGCTGAAGCTTTCTTT
TRBJ1-2 | NA | 12 | NA | TRBV11-2 | CASSPTVRGYTF | TGTGCCAGCAGTCCGACAGTCCGGGGCTACACCTTC
TRBJ2-1 | TRBD2 | 15 | once | TRBV2 | CASSDSGSLSDEQFF | TGTGCCAGCAGTGATAGCGGGAGTTTGTCGGATGAGCAGTTCTTC
TRBJ1-2 | NA | 11 | NA | TRBV7-6 | CASSPGSGYTF | TGTGCCAGCAGTCCGGGTAGCGGCTACACCTTC
TRBJ2-1 | TRBD2 | 15 | NA | TRBV6-2/TRBV6-3 | CASSPGTSGHNEQFF | TGTGCCAGCAGTCCCGGGACTAGCGGACACAATGAGCAGTTCTTC
TRBJ2-7 | NA | 13 | NA | TRBV19 | CASRGGATYEQYF | TGTGCCAGTCGGGGCGGGGCCACCTACGAGCAGTACTTC
TRBJ1-4 | NA | 13 | once | TRBV30 | CAWTSGVIEKLFF | TGTGCCTGGACCTCAGGGGTTATTGAAAAACTGTTTTTT
TRBJ2-1 | NA | 14 | NA | TRBV15 | CATSSSRTNDEQFF | TGTGCCACCAGCAGTAGCCGGACAAATGATGAGCAGTTCTTC
TRBJ2-4 | TRBD2 | 16 | few | TRBV6-1 | CASSEGLAGGKNIQYF | TGTGCCAGCAGTGAAGGACTAGCGGGTGGGAAAAACATTCAGTACTTC
TRBJ2-3 | NA | 13 | NA | TRBV4-1 | CASSQGPTDTQYF | TGCGCCAGCAGCCAAGGGCCCACAGATACGCAGTATTTT
TRBJ2-5 | NA | 13 | once | TRBV2 | CASSSDMKETQYF | TGTGCCAGCAGTTCGGACATGAAAGAGACCCAGTACTTC
TRBJ2-7 | TRBD1 | 15 | NA | TRBV5-4 | CASSLGGTGGVEQYF | TGTGCCAGCAGCTTGGGCGGGACAGGGGGCGTCGAGCAGTACTTC
TRBJ1-1 | NA | 15 | NA | TRBV18 | CASSPPRGGGTEAFF | TGTGCCAGCTCACCACCGCGGGGGGGCGGCACTGAAGCTTTCTTT
TRBJ2-1 | TRBD2 | 13 | NA | TRBV19 | CASLSSGYNEQFF | TGTGCCAGTCTTTCTAGCGGTTACAATGAGCAGTTCTTC
TRBJ2-4 | NA | 14 | NA | TRBV11-2 | CASSLGVAKNIQYF | TGTGCCAGCAGCTTAGGAGTAGCCAAAAACATTCAGTACTTC
TRBJ2-1 | NA | 13 | NA | TRBV5-1 | CASSPDYNNEQFF | TGCGCCAGCAGCCCGGACTACAACAATGAGCAGTTCTTC
TRBJ2-3 | NA | 16 | NA | TRBV10-1 | CASSESRWRSEDTQYF | TGCGCCAGCAGTGAGTCCCGATGGCGGTCCGAGGATACGCAGTATTTT
TRBJ1-2 | NA | 14 | NA | TRBV5-6 | CASSSQTVNYGYTF | TGTGCCAGCAGCTCACAGACAGTTAACTATGGCTACACCTTC
TRBJ2-7 | NA | 15 | NA | TRBV3-1/TRBV3-2 | CASSHHSGESYEQYF | TGTGCCAGCAGCCACCACTCGGGAGAATCCTACGAGCAGTACTTC
TRBJ1-5 | NA | 10 | NA | TRBV28 | CASSLQPQHF | TGTGCCAGCAGTCTCCAGCCCCAGCATTTT
TRBJ1-2 | NA | 16 | NA | TRBV4-2 | CASSQDHRQTNYGYTF | TGTGCCAGCAGCCAAGATCACCGACAGACTAACTATGGCTACACCTTC
TRBJ1-1 | NA | 17 | NA | TRBV4-1 | CASKGSPGLVMDTEAFF | TGCGCCAGCAAAGGTTCGCCAGGTCTGGTGATGGACACTGAAGCTTTCTTT
TRBJ2-7 | TRBD2 | 16 | NA | TRBV6-5 | CASSSPRTSGSNEQYF | TGTGCCAGCAGTTCGCCCAGGACTAGCGGGAGTAACGAGCAGTACTTC
TRBJ1-2 | NA | 15 | NA | TRBV28 | CASSLEFLANYGYTF | TGTGCCAGCAGTTTAGAGTTTTTAGCTAACTATGGCTACACCTTC
TRBJ1-5 | TRBD1 | 15 | NA | TRBV10-2 | CASSTGGTGSQPQHF | TGCGCCAGCAGCACAGGGGGGACAGGGAGTCAGCCCCAGCATTTT
TRBJ2-1 | TRBD2 | 19 | NA | TRBV7-3 | CASSFPMGVGTSANNEQFF | TGTGCCAGCAGCTTTCCCATGGGTGTCGGGACTAGCGCCAACAATGAGCAGTTCTTC
TRBJ2-1 | TRBD2 | 14 | NA | TRBV5-1 | CASNKGLAYNEQFF | TGCGCCAGTAATAAGGGACTAGCTTACAATGAGCAGTTCTTC
TRBJ2-3 | NA | 13 | NA | TRBV3-1/TRBV3-2 | CASRGQGTDTQYF | TGTGCCAGCAGAGGTCAGGGCACAGATACGCAGTATTTT
TRBJ2-3 | NA | 16 | NA | TRBV3-1/TRBV3-2 | CASSQVETSWVDTQYF | TGTGCCAGCAGCCAAGTTGAGACTAGTTGGGTAGATACGCAGTATTTT
TRBJ1-1 | TRBD1 | 17 | NA | TRBV3-1/TRBV3-2 | CASSQGTLTGAGSEAFF | TGTGCCAGCAGCCAAGGGACCCTCACAGGGGCCGGCAGTGAAGCTTTCTTT
TRBJ2-7 | NA | 15 | NA | TRBV5-6 | CASSSRRIPGGEQYF | TGTGCCAGCAGCTCGCGCCGAATACCGGGTGGGGAGCAGTACTTC
TRBJ2-1 | TRBD1 | 15 | NA | TRBV19 | CASSMQTGGSNEQFF | TGTGCCAGTAGTATGCAGACAGGGGGTAGTAATGAGCAGTTCTTC
TRBJ1-1 | TRBD1 | 15 | NA | TRBV25-1 | CASSEFGTGSTEAFF | TGTGCCAGCAGTGAATTCGGGACAGGGAGCACTGAAGCTTTCTTT
TRBJ2-7 | TRBD1 | 15 | NA | TRBV28 | CASTLGGPPKDEQYF | TGTGCCAGCACCCTAGGGGGCCCGCCGAAGGACGAGCAGTACTTC
TRBJ2-5 | TRBD1 | 15 | NA | TRBV4-1 | CASSQDLGTGGTQYF | TGCGCCAGCAGCCAAGATCTCGGGACAGGGGGGACCCAGTACTTC
TRBJ2-5 | TRBD2 | 14 | NA | TRBV19 | CASSVTSGRETQYF | TGTGCCAGTAGTGTGACTAGCGGGAGGGAGACCCAGTACTTC
TRBJ2-1 | TRBD2 | 15 | NA | TRBV5-4 | CASSLDLAGFNEQFF | TGTGCCAGCAGCTTGGACCTAGCGGGATTCAATGAGCAGTTCTTC